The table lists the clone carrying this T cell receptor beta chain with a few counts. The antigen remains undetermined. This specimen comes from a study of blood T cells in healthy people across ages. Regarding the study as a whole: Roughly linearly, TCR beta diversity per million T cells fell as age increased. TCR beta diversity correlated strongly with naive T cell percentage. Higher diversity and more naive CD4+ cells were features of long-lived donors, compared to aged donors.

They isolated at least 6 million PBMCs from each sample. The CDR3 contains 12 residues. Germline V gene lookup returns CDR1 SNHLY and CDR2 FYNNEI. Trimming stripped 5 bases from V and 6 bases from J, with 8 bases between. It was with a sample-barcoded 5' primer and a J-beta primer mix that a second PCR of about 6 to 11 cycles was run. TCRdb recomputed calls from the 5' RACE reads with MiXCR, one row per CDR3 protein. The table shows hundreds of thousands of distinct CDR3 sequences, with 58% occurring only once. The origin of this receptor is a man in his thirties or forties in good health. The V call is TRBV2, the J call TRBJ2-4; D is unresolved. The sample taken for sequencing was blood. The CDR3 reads CASSPLGNIQYF. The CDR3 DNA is TGTGCCAGCAGTCCCCTGGGAAACATTCAGTACTTC.